This is a list of T cell receptor beta chains from one sample in a study of tumor-infiltrating lymphocytes in primary liver carcinoma. MiXCR was run by TCRdb on the multiplex PCR reads, yielding one entry per CDR3 protein. The sample lists around 54,000 distinct CDR3 sequences, over 65% occurring once. The sequenced sample was liver tumor tissue from sampling region 2. The receptors stem from a man aged 40-50 years with primary liver carcinoma and hepatitis B virus infection. Each CDR3 is given with its conserved first and last residue. The D gene is left open where the match is weak. Some rows mark clone size as missing; the rest say once, few, many or name a class of expanded clone.

d_call: TRBD2; v_call: TRBV10-3; clone_size: many; j_call: TRBJ2-5; cdr3_aa: CAISSGEGQETQYF; cdr3_nt: TGTGCCATCAGTTCGGGGGAGGGACAAGAGACCCAGTACTTC
d_call: TRBD1; v_call: TRBV29-1; clone_size: .; j_call: TRBJ2-7; cdr3_aa: CRAGTGFEQYF; cdr3_nt: TGCAGGGCGGGGACAGGGTTCGAACAGTACTTC
d_call: .; v_call: TRBV28; clone_size: many; j_call: TRBJ1-4; cdr3_aa: CASSSPATGEKLFF; cdr3_nt: TGTGCCAGCAGTTCGCCAGCAACAGGGGAAAAACTGTTTTTT
d_call: .; v_call: TRBV7-9; clone_size: few; j_call: TRBJ2-7; cdr3_aa: CASSLVWGEQYF; cdr3_nt: TGTGCCAGCAGCTTAGTATGGGGAGAGCAGTACTTC
d_call: .; v_call: TRBV2; clone_size: .; j_call: TRBJ2-2; cdr3_aa: CASNGGGGELFF; cdr3_nt: TGTGCCAGCAATGGAGGTGGCGGGGAGCTGTTTTTT
d_call: .; v_call: TRBV12-3/TRBV12-4; clone_size: .; j_call: TRBJ2-7; cdr3_aa: CASTRREYNEQYF; cdr3_nt: TGTGCCAGCACCCGACGGGAATACAACGAGCAATACTTT
d_call: .; v_call: TRBV6-1; clone_size: .; j_call: TRBJ1-1; cdr3_aa: CVSSDGWGTEAFF; cdr3_nt: TGTGTCAGCAGTGATGGTTGGGGGACTGAAGCTTTCTTT
d_call: .; v_call: TRBV11-1; clone_size: once; j_call: TRBJ2-5; cdr3_aa: CASTLCELEVQYF; cdr3_nt: TGTGCCAGCACCCTGTGCGAATTGGAGGTCCAGTACTTC
d_call: .; v_call: TRBV5-1; clone_size: .; j_call: TRBJ2-1; cdr3_aa: CTSGSTGSGVYNEQFF; cdr3_nt: TGCACCAGCGGATCTACGGGGTCAGGAGTCTACAATGAGCAGTTCTTC
d_call: .; v_call: TRBV6-2/TRBV6-3; clone_size: many; j_call: TRBJ2-2; cdr3_aa: CASSYRDTGELFF; cdr3_nt: TGTGCCAGCAGTTACAGGGACACCGGGGAGCTGTTTTTT
d_call: .; v_call: TRBV7-8; clone_size: .; j_call: TRBJ2-7; cdr3_aa: CASGHDSEDYEQYF; cdr3_nt: TGTGCCAGCGGCCATGATAGCGAAGACTACGAGCAGTACTTC
d_call: .; v_call: TRBV7-9; clone_size: many; j_call: TRBJ1-5; cdr3_aa: CASSLAGGTAFNQPQHF; cdr3_nt: TGTGCCAGCAGCTTAGCGGGAGGGACGGCTTTCAATCAGCCCCAGCATTTT
d_call: .; v_call: TRBV2; clone_size: many; j_call: TRBJ2-1; cdr3_aa: CASSPTTSRDEQFF; cdr3_nt: TGTGCCAGCAGTCCTACGACTAGTAGGGATGAGCAGTTCTTC
d_call: .; v_call: TRBV4-1; clone_size: .; j_call: TRBJ2-3; cdr3_aa: CASSQDQTTDTQYF; cdr3_nt: TGCGCCAGCAGCCAAGATCAGACCACAGATACGCAATATTTT
d_call: .; v_call: TRBV6-6; clone_size: .; j_call: TRBJ1-5; cdr3_aa: CASRRDGWAYTGNQPQHF; cdr3_nt: TGTGCCAGTAGGCGGGATGGCTGGGCATATACGGGCAATCAGCCTCAGCATTTT
d_call: .; v_call: TRBV5-4; clone_size: once; j_call: TRBJ2-3; cdr3_aa: CASSSPLDMQYF; cdr3_nt: TGTGCCAGCAGCTCGCCCTTGGATATGCAATATTTT
d_call: .; v_call: TRBV4-1; clone_size: .; j_call: TRBJ2-5; cdr3_aa: CASSQDPPAGAQYF; cdr3_nt: TGCGCCAGCAGCCAAGACCCTCCAGCTGGGGCCCAGTATTTC
d_call: .; v_call: TRBV12-3/TRBV12-4; clone_size: .; j_call: TRBJ1-2; cdr3_aa: CTSSLAARGNYGYTF; cdr3_nt: TGTACCAGCAGTTTAGCCGCTCGGGGGAATTATGGCTACACCTTC
d_call: .; v_call: TRBV6-6; clone_size: .; j_call: TRBJ1-6; cdr3_aa: CASGRNGPWSPLHF; cdr3_nt: TGTGCCAGCGGCCGGAACGGCCCATGGTCACCCCTCCACTTT
d_call: .; v_call: TRBV29-1; clone_size: .; j_call: TRBJ2-5; cdr3_aa: CSVGGRTAETQYF; cdr3_nt: TGTAGTGTTGGTGGGAGGACCGCTGAGACCCAGTACTTC
d_call: TRBD2; v_call: TRBV28; clone_size: many; j_call: TRBJ2-5; cdr3_aa: CASSDHHSGWETQYF; cdr3_nt: TGTGCCTCCTCAGATCACCATAGCGGGTGGGAGACCCAGTACTTC
d_call: TRBD1; v_call: TRBV6-5; clone_size: .; j_call: TRBJ2-3; cdr3_aa: CVSNYSAQGAPDTQYF; cdr3_nt: TGTGTCAGCAATTACTCGGCGCAGGGGGCCCCAGATACGCAGTATTTT
d_call: .; v_call: TRBV23-1; clone_size: many; j_call: TRBJ1-1; cdr3_aa: CASSQGRRGTEAFF; cdr3_nt: TGCGCCAGCAGCCAAGGGCGGAGAGGCACTGAAGCTTTCTTT
d_call: TRBD2; v_call: TRBV6-5; clone_size: .; j_call: TRBJ2-4; cdr3_aa: CASSSLPTSGWGAKNIQYF; cdr3_nt: TGTGCCAGCAGCTCCCTACCTACTAGCGGATGGGGAGCCAAAAACATTCAGTACTTC
d_call: .; v_call: TRBV4-1; clone_size: .; j_call: TRBJ2-1; cdr3_aa: CASRPPLGPYNKQFF; cdr3_nt: TGTGCCAGCCGCCCACCTCTCGGGCCCTACAATAAGCAGTTCTTC
d_call: TRBD2; v_call: TRBV12-3/TRBV12-4; clone_size: once; j_call: TRBJ2-7; cdr3_aa: CASSLISSTHSGGHEQYF; cdr3_nt: TGTGCCAGCAGTTTAATCTCTAGCACCCACTCGGGAGGGCACGAGCAGTACTTC
d_call: .; v_call: TRBV5-5; clone_size: .; j_call: TRBJ1-1; cdr3_aa: CASSLVEGSNTEAFF; cdr3_nt: TGTGCCAGCAGCTTGGTCGAGGGATCGAACACTGAAGCTTTCTTT
d_call: .; v_call: TRBV29-1; clone_size: once; j_call: TRBJ2-1; cdr3_aa: CCAALEGESDEQFF; cdr3_nt: TGCTGCGCGGCTCTAGAGGGAGAATCTGATGAGCAGTTCTTC
d_call: .; v_call: TRBV19; clone_size: .; j_call: TRBJ2-7; cdr3_aa: CASSIGDYLSYEQYF; cdr3_nt: TGTGCCAGTAGTATAGGCGACTATCTCTCCTACGAGCAGTACTTC
d_call: TRBD2; v_call: TRBV4-1; clone_size: .; j_call: TRBJ2-5; cdr3_aa: CVSGQDRAGGGETQYF; cdr3_nt: TGCGTCAGCGGCCAAGATCGAGCGGGAGGGGGAGAGACCCAGTACTTC
d_call: TRBD1; v_call: TRBV28; clone_size: .; j_call: TRBJ2-5; cdr3_aa: CASRLQGVGETQYF; cdr3_nt: TGTGCCAGCCGTTTACAGGGGGTCGGGGAGACCCAGTACTTC
d_call: .; v_call: TRBV2; clone_size: few; j_call: TRBJ2-7; cdr3_aa: CASSLLQVPPYEQYF; cdr3_nt: TGTGCCAGCAGCCTCCTACAAGTCCCTCCCTACGAGCAGTACTTC
d_call: .; v_call: TRBV5-1; clone_size: medium-sized; j_call: TRBJ2-1; cdr3_aa: CASSLSGIPDGQFF; cdr3_nt: TGCGCCAGCAGCTTGTCGGGGATCCCCGATGGGCAGTTCTTC
d_call: TRBD1; v_call: TRBV14; clone_size: once; j_call: TRBJ2-7; cdr3_aa: CASSSDRGPYEQYF; cdr3_nt: TGTGCCAGCAGCTCGGACAGGGGGCCTTACGAGCAGTATTTC